The rows below give T cell receptor beta chains drawn from one sample of a study of response to subunit inactivated influenza vaccine. Via MiXCR, TCRdb re-called the RT-PCR reads, giving one row per CDR3 protein. The sample contains about 300,000 distinct CDR3 sequences, about 20% of which appear only once. The sample consisted of PBMCs from blood, taken less than 22 months after vaccination. Every receptor here comes from a man between 50 and 70 years old who received an inactivated influenza vaccine. The CDR3 runs from the conserved cysteine through the conserved F or W. Each record gives: clone size, D gene, V gene, J gene, CDR3 protein, CDR3 DNA. A D gene is named only where the DNA matches it firmly. Clone size is given for some rows only: seen once, a few or many times, or a class if the clone is expanded.

size: once; D: TRBD1; V: TRBV12-3/TRBV12-4; J: TRBJ2-7; CDR3: CASSFVVGQGVHEQYF; DNA: TGTGCCAGCAGTTTCGTCGTAGGACAGGGAGTCCACGAGCAGTACTTC
size: .; D: TRBD2; V: TRBV19; J: TRBJ2-3; CDR3: CDSSLAVQPDTDTQYF; DNA: TGTGACAGTAGTCTAGCGGTACAGCCAGACACAGATACGCAGTATTTT
size: many; D: .; V: TRBV12-3/TRBV12-4; J: TRBJ1-5; CDR3: CASSLAWQHSNQPQHF; DNA: TGTGCCAGCAGTTTAGCGTGGCAGCATAGCAATCAGCCCCAGCATTTT
size: .; D: .; V: TRBV24-1; J: TRBJ1-2; CDR3: CATSDSPPNYGYTF; DNA: TGTGCCACCAGTGATTCCCCTCCTAACTATGGCTACACCTTC
size: many; D: .; V: TRBV29-1; J: TRBJ2-3; CDR3: CSANGGARASDTQYF; DNA: TGCAGCGCAAACGGCGGCGCAAGGGCCTCAGATACGCAGTATTTT
size: .; D: .; V: TRBV4-3; J: TRBJ1-5; CDR3: CASSQVPGQPQHF; DNA: TGCGCCAGCAGCCAAGTCCCGGGGCAGCCCCAGCATTTT
size: few; D: TRBD2; V: TRBV7-8; J: TRBJ2-5; CDR3: CASTLLGGYASLETQYF; DNA: TGTGCCAGCACCCTACTGGGAGGGTATGCGAGTTTAGAGACCCAGTACTTC
size: .; D: .; V: TRBV12-3/TRBV12-4; J: TRBJ1-5; CDR3: CASSLRDASNQPQHF; DNA: TGTGCCAGCAGTTTAAGGGACGCTAGCAATCAGCCCCAGCATTTT
size: few; D: .; V: TRBV6-1; J: TRBJ2-2; CDR3: CASSGTVNTGELFF; DNA: TGTGCCAGCAGTGGGACGGTGAACACCGGGGAGCTGTTTTTT
size: .; D: .; V: TRBV12-3/TRBV12-4; J: TRBJ2-2; CDR3: CASSFEDTGELFF; DNA: TGTGCCAGCAGTTTCGAGGACACCGGGGAGCTGTTTTTT
size: .; D: .; V: TRBV6-5; J: TRBJ2-2; CDR3: CASSWGTINTGELFF; DNA: TGTGCCAGCAGTTGGGGGACAATCAACACCGGGGAGCTGTTTTTT
size: few; D: .; V: TRBV20-1; J: TRBJ2-5; CDR3: CSAEETETQYF; DNA: TGCAGTGCGGAAGAAACAGAGACCCAGTACTTC
size: few; D: .; V: TRBV5-1; J: TRBJ1-5; CDR3: CASSLGIAQPQHF; DNA: TGCGCCAGCAGCTTGGGGATAGCTCAGCCCCAGCATTTT
size: many; D: .; V: TRBV12-3/TRBV12-4; J: TRBJ1-2; CDR3: CASSVPGAGYTF; DNA: TGTGCCAGCAGTGTCCCAGGGGCGGGCTACACCTTC
size: few; D: .; V: TRBV6-1; J: TRBJ1-3; CDR3: CASNQGGRSGNTIYF; DNA: TGTGCCAGCAACCAAGGGGGACGCTCTGGAAACACCATATATTTT
size: .; D: .; V: TRBV6-1; J: TRBJ2-3; CDR3: CASSPKLGNTDTQYF; DNA: TGTGCCAGCAGCCCCAAGCTGGGAAACACAGATACGCAGTATTTT
size: .; D: .; V: TRBV4-3; J: TRBJ2-2; CDR3: CASSQEHLTGELFF; DNA: TGCGCCAGCAGCCAAGAACACCTCACCGGGGAGCTGTTTTTT
size: .; D: .; V: TRBV20-1; J: TRBJ1-4; CDR3: CSAPTRGEEKLFF; DNA: TGCAGTGCCCCGACGAGAGGGGAGGAAAAACTGTTTTTT
size: .; D: TRBD2; V: TRBV10-2; J: TRBJ2-1; CDR3: CASSTYPRLAGGHNEQFF; DNA: TGCGCCAGCAGTACCTACCCTCGACTAGCGGGGGGGCACAATGAGCAGTTCTTC
size: .; D: TRBD1; V: TRBV29-1; J: TRBJ2-7; CDR3: CSVDRTGGHEQYF; DNA: TGCAGCGTTGATAGGACAGGGGGCCACGAGCAGTACTTC
size: .; D: .; V: TRBV11-2; J: TRBJ1-3; CDR3: CASSFVPKDTIYF; DNA: TGTGCCAGCAGCTTTGTACCCAAAGACACCATATATTTT
size: .; D: TRBD2; V: TRBV6-6; J: TRBJ2-7; CDR3: CASSLAGLGQYF; DNA: TGTGCCAGCAGCTTAGCGGGACTAGGGCAGTACTTC
size: many; D: .; V: TRBV12-3/TRBV12-4; J: TRBJ1-3; CDR3: CASSLAGALENTIYF; DNA: TGTGCCAGCAGTTTGGCAGGGGCCCTGGAAAACACCATATATTTT
size: many; D: TRBD1; V: TRBV20-1; J: TRBJ2-4; CDR3: CSARDLPLSLSQGEIQYF; DNA: TGCAGTGCTAGAGACCTACCTTTGTCCCTCTCCCAGGGGGAAATTCAGTACTTC
size: .; D: TRBD2; V: TRBV3-1; J: TRBJ2-7; CDR3: CASSPGTSGRYEQYF; DNA: TGTGCCAGCAGTCCCGGGACTAGCGGGAGATACGAGCAGTACTTC
size: many; D: .; V: TRBV20-1; J: TRBJ1-2; CDR3: CSPRGGGDGYTF; DNA: TGCAGTCCGCGGGGCGGAGGGGATGGCTACACCTTC
size: few; D: .; V: TRBV5-5; J: TRBJ1-4; CDR3: CASSLGAADLTTNEKLFF; DNA: TGTGCCAGCAGCTTGGGGGCAGCTGATCTTACGACTAATGAAAAACTGTTTTTT